The rows below give T cell receptor beta chains drawn from one sample of a study of T cell responses to AZD1222 COVID-19 vaccine. Clones were read by immunoSEQ multiplex PCR, and TCRdb kept only the in-frame ones, dropping some. Here the sample spans 75,000 to 100,000 clones, roughly 92% being singletons. The sample here was peripheral blood, taken 28 days after the second AZD1222 dose. The receptors were gathered from an adult who received the AZD1222 COVID-19 vaccine. The CDR3 runs from the conserved cysteine through the conserved F or W. The D gene is left open where the match is weak. The size of a clone is reported for some rows only, either as once, few or many, or as a class for expanded clones.

v_gene,j_gene,abundance,d_gene,CDR3aa,CDR3nt
TRBV7-2,TRBJ1-2,.,.,CASSLGRSYGYTF,TGTGCCAGCAGCTTAGGACGGAGCTATGGCTACACCTTC
TRBV20-1,TRBJ1-4,.,.,CSASGNVNEKLFF,TGCAGTGCTAGTGGGAACGTCAATGAAAAACTGTTTTTT
TRBV7-2,TRBJ2-5,.,.,CASSFPPGETQYF,TGTGCCAGCAGCTTTCCCCCAGGGGAGACCCAGTACTTC
TRBV6-5,TRBJ1-6,.,TRBD1,CASSYLGGRSPLHF,TGTGCCAGCAGTTACCTAGGGGGCCGCTCACCCCTCCACTTT
TRBV29-1,TRBJ1-2,.,.,CSAEGTPYGYTF,TGCAGCGCCGAGGGGACACCGTATGGCTACACCTTC
TRBV5-1,TRBJ2-1,.,.,CASSLGGDEQFF,TGCGCCAGCAGCTTGGGAGGGGACGAGCAGTTCTTC
TRBV19,TRBJ1-5,.,.,CASSMRDQPQHF,TGTGCCAGTAGTATGCGAGATCAGCCCCAGCATTTT
TRBV6-4,TRBJ1-5,.,.,CASSDSPGADQPQHF,TGTGCCAGCAGTGACTCCCCCGGGGCGGATCAGCCCCAGCATTTT
TRBV27,TRBJ2-7,.,TRBD1,CASSPSAGQGSYEQYF,TGTGCCAGCAGCCCATCCGCTGGACAGGGCTCCTACGAGCAGTACTTC
TRBV9,TRBJ1-1,once,.,CASSGRGDGSEAFF,TGTGCCAGCAGCGGCCGCGGGGACGGCTCTGAAGCTTTCTTT
TRBV9,TRBJ1-4,.,.,CASSASGDEKLFF,TGTGCCAGCAGCGCCAGTGGGGATGAAAAACTGTTTTTT
TRBV18,TRBJ1-1,.,.,CASSPPGPPSKAFF,TGTGCCAGCTCACCACCGGGACCTCCCTCGAAAGCTTTCTTT
TRBV3-1/TRBV3-2,TRBJ2-5,.,.,CASSQGRGETQYF,TGTGCCAGCAGCCAAGGGAGGGGGGAGACCCAGTACTTC
TRBV12-2,TRBJ1-6,.,.,CASRPRASLYNSPLHF,TGTGCAAGTCGCCCACGAGCATCCCTCTATAATTCACCCCTCCACTTT
TRBV18,TRBJ1-2,.,.,CASSPWRGGQGGSYGYTF,TGTGCCAGCTCACCCTGGAGGGGTGGGCAGGGCGGGAGCTATGGCTACACCTTC
TRBV3-1/TRBV3-2,TRBJ2-5,.,TRBD1,CASSQGQGQETQYF,TGTGCCAGCAGCCAAGGACAGGGCCAAGAGACCCAGTACTTC
TRBV5-1,TRBJ2-2,.,.,CASSLAGIAGGELFF,TGCGCCAGCAGCTTGGCCGGGATCGCGGGCGGGGAGCTGTTTTTT
TRBV5-3,TRBJ2-5,.,TRBD2,CARSWRGREETQYF,TGTGCCAGAAGTTGGCGGGGGAGAGAAGAGACCCAGTACTTC
TRBV3-1/TRBV3-2,TRBJ1-2,.,.,CASSQEKSPPGGYTF,TGTGCCAGCAGCCAAGAAAAATCCCCCCCGGGTGGCTACACCTTC
TRBV28,TRBJ1-2,.,TRBD1,CASGTQGARGGYTF,TGTGCCAGCGGAACACAGGGGGCGCGTGGTGGCTACACCTTC
TRBV6-1,TRBJ1-3,once,.,CASSEWSGTTIYF,TGTGCCAGCAGTGAATGGTCTGGGACAACCATATATTTT
TRBV30,TRBJ2-5,.,.,CAWTRTTQETQYF,TGTGCCTGGACCAGGACTACACAAGAGACCCAGTACTTC
TRBV30,TRBJ1-4,.,.,CAWSLRRVSTNEKLFF,TGTGCCTGGAGTTTAAGGCGGGTCTCCACTAATGAAAAACTGTTTTTT
TRBV24-1,TRBJ1-1,.,.,CATSDPGSRVRYTEAFF,TGTGCCACCAGTGACCCGGGTTCAAGGGTTAGGTACACTGAAGCTTTCTTT
TRBV6-5,TRBJ2-2,.,.,CASSYRAGGSGELFF,TGTGCCAGCAGTTATCGTGCAGGAGGTTCGGGGGAGCTGTTTTTT
TRBV19,TRBJ2-2,.,.,CASSISRDANTGELFF,TGTGCCAGTAGTATTAGTCGGGACGCCAACACCGGGGAGCTGTTTTTT
TRBV18,TRBJ1-1,.,.,CASSPGQTNTEAFF,TGTGCCAGCTCACCGGGACAAACGAACACTGAAGCTTTCTTT
TRBV9,TRBJ1-4,once,.,CASSHDPATNEKLFF,TGTGCCAGCAGTCATGACCCTGCAACTAATGAAAAACTGTTTTTT
TRBV2,TRBJ2-1,.,TRBD2,CASSESTSRVVAGRAGEQFF,TGTGCCAGCAGTGAAAGCACGTCCCGAGTGGTAGCGGGGCGGGCAGGGGAGCAGTTCTTC
TRBV7-6,TRBJ1-3,.,.,CASSLVQAESSGNTIYF,TGTGCCAGCAGCTTAGTACAGGCGGAATCCTCTGGAAACACCATATATTTT
TRBV15,TRBJ2-7,.,.,CATSMGTHSSYEQYF,TGTGCCACCAGCATGGGGACCCACTCCTCCTACGAGCAGTACTTC
TRBV5-6,TRBJ2-5,.,.,CASSLYYRGETQYF,TGTGCCAGCAGCTTGTACTATAGGGGCGAGACCCAGTACTTC
TRBV28,TRBJ2-7,.,TRBD1,CASSLPGGQAYEQYF,TGTGCCAGCAGTTTACCCGGCGGACAGGCCTACGAGCAGTACTTC
TRBV28,TRBJ1-2,once,.,CASRNGGGENYGYTF,TGTGCCAGCCGCAACGGGGGAGGAGAAAACTATGGCTACACCTTC
TRBV18,TRBJ2-5,.,.,CASSPGDETQYF,TGTGCCAGCTCACCAGGGGATGAGACCCAGTACTTC
TRBV30,TRBJ1-6,.,.,CAWSVGPGSSYNSPLHF,TGTGCCTGGAGTGTAGGGCCGGGAAGCTCCTATAATTCACCCCTCCACTTT
TRBV9,TRBJ1-5,.,.,CASSVEDSNQPQHF,TGTGCCAGCAGCGTAGAGGACAGCAATCAGCCCCAGCATTTT
TRBV7-6,TRBJ1-1,.,.,CASSLQENTEAFF,TGTGCCAGCAGCTTACAGGAGAACACTGAAGCTTTCTTT
TRBV30,TRBJ2-1,.,TRBD2,CAWSVVSGGDYNEQFF,TGTGCCTGGAGTGTAGTTAGCGGGGGGGACTACAATGAGCAGTTCTTC
TRBV19,TRBJ1-1,.,TRBD1,CASSIGDSNTEAFF,TGTGCCAGTAGTATAGGGGACAGCAACACTGAAGCTTTCTTT
TRBV4-3,TRBJ1-2,once,.,CASSQDPNGQYGYTF,TGCGCCAGCAGCCAAGATCCCAACGGGCAATATGGCTACACCTTC
TRBV19,TRBJ1-1,.,TRBD1,CASKGQAGYTEAFF,TGTGCCAGTAAGGGACAGGCGGGATACACTGAAGCTTTCTTT
TRBV6-5,TRBJ1-2,.,TRBD1,CASSQQGWDGYTF,TGTGCCAGCAGCCAACAGGGGTGGGATGGCTACACCTTC
TRBV18,TRBJ1-4,once,.,CASSPPLTGRANEKLFF,TGTGCCAGCTCACCACCGCTCACCGGGAGAGCTAATGAAAAACTGTTTTTT
TRBV6-5,TRBJ2-3,.,.,CASRAGTSTDTQYF,TGTGCCAGCCGAGCCGGGACTAGCACAGATACGCAGTATTTT
TRBV30,TRBJ2-7,.,.,CAWSVRVGSEQYF,TGTGCCTGGAGTGTACGCGTGGGGAGCGAGCAGTACTTC
TRBV11-2,TRBJ2-3,.,TRBD2,CASSLATSGGTDTQYF,TGTGCCAGCAGCTTAGCGACTAGCGGGGGAACAGATACGCAGTATTTT
TRBV12-3/TRBV12-4,TRBJ1-2,.,TRBD1,CASSPQPGGGYTF,TGTGCCAGCAGTCCCCAACCAGGGGGCGGCTACACCTTC
TRBV27,TRBJ2-4,.,.,CASSSRAGFAKNIQYF,TGTGCCAGCAGTAGCAGGGCCGGATTTGCCAAAAACATTCAGTACTTC
TRBV5-6,TRBJ2-1,.,.,CASSSIYNEQFF,TGTGCCAGCAGCTCAATATACAATGAGCAGTTCTTC
TRBV30,TRBJ2-3,.,.,CAWSSLDTQYF,TGTGCCTGGAGTTCCCTAGATACGCAGTATTTT
TRBV27,TRBJ2-1,.,.,CASSLNPSYNEQFF,TGTGCCAGCAGCCTAAACCCTTCCTACAATGAGCAGTTCTTC
TRBV29-1,TRBJ1-1,few,.,CSVALNTEAFF,TGCAGCGTTGCATTAAACACTGAAGCTTTCTTT
TRBV19,TRBJ2-3,.,.,CASSSLAASTDTQYF,TGTGCCAGTAGTAGCCTGGCGGCTAGCACAGATACGCAGTATTTT
TRBV30,TRBJ1-2,.,TRBD1,CAWSVAGGNYGYTF,TGTGCCTGGAGTGTGGCAGGGGGAAACTATGGCTACACCTTC